This T cell receptor (beta chain) is drawn from a study of blood T cells in healthy people across ages. Then a second PCR, running about 6 to 11 cycles, was carried out with a sample-barcoded 5' primer and a J-beta primer mix. TCRdb analysed the 5' RACE reads with MiXCR anew, one entry per CDR3 protein. The repertoire holds some 690,000 distinct CDR3 sequences, with about a fifth as singletons. The source of this sequence is a man in his 70s in good health. The sequenced sample consisted of blood.

The CDR3 bases are TGTGCCAGCAGCCATTATACAGGGGGCTCTGGAAACACCATATATTTT. The encoded protein is CASSHYTGGSGNTIYF. The chain links TRBV3-1 to TRBJ1-3; 8 bases are a match to TRBD1. V was clipped by 3 bases and J by 0 bases; unmatched bases: 4. The CDR3 totals 16 residues. Looked up from germline, CDR1 is LGHDT and CDR2 is YNNKEL (reference sequence). The whole variable domain, filled in from reference TRBV3-1 and TRBJ1-3, reads DTAVSQTPKYLVTQMGNDKSIKCEQNLGHDTMYWYKQDSKKFLKIMFSYNNKELIINETVPNRFSPKSPDKAHLNLHINSLELGDSAVYFCASSHYTGGSGNTIYFGEGSWLTVV.